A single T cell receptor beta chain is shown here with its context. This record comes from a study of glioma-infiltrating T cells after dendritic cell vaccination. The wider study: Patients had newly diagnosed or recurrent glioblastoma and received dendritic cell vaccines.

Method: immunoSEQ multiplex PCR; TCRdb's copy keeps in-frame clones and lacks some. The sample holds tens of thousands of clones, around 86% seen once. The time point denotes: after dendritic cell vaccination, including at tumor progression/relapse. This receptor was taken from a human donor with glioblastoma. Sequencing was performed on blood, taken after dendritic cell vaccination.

The CDR3 bases are TGTGCCAGCAGCTTCCGGACTAGCGGGAGCGGCTCCTACAATGAGCAGTTCTTC. Its protein product is CASSFRTSGSGSYNEQFF. V gene TRBV7-2 combines with J gene TRBJ2-1; 13 positions agree with TRBD2. CDR1 SGHTA and CDR2 FQGNSA come from the germline V gene. CDR3 length: 18 residues. The J segment lost 0 bases and the V segment lost 3 bases, leaving 5 bases of the junction unmatched.